The clone carrying this T cell receptor beta chain has ten or more counts. The antigen is unknown. Molecules of cDNA were individually given unique molecular identifiers that were attached to them. TCRdb used MiXCR to reprocess the 5' RACE reads, holding one entry per CDR3 protein. The sample includes about 30,000 distinct CDR3 sequences, roughly 7.2% of them seen just once. This CDR3 is 13 amino acids long. V was pared by 7 bases and J by 4 bases, with 13 bases between. In germline, CDR1 is MNHEY, CDR2 SVGAGI. These data come from a study of early T cells in non-severe SARS-CoV-2 infection. Study-wide context: The chains were unpaired, and the sequenced material was bulk RNA from unsorted whole blood.

Notes on the study in general: Anti-spike CD8 specificities were favored by VDJdb matching, whose results missed private and CD4 specificities.

The material sequenced was whole blood. This chain uses TRBV6-5 with TRBJ2-5; D possibly corresponds to TRBD2 (7 bases). The receptor comes from an adult who was a healthcare worker with PCR-confirmed SARS-CoV-2 infection or an uninfected control (not recorded which). CDR3 nucleotide sequence: TGTGCCAGCAAAGGGGGGGCTAGAGAGACCCAGTACTTC. Translating gives CASKGGARETQYF.